The clone carrying this T cell receptor (beta chain) appeared a single time. What it binds is not known. The record originates from a study of T cells in Graves' hyperthyroidism and ophthalmopathy. The study left out patients who had uncontrolled infection, other autoimmune disease, pregnancy or lactation. RNA transcripts served as the template for amplifying TCR beta CDR3 regions. A set of HTBI primers served as the primers for a first-round RT-PCR of the TCR CDR3. A single record per CDR3 protein comes from TCRdb applying MiXCR to the multiplex PCR reads. The sample holds about 300,000 distinct CDR3 sequences, approximately 12% seen once. CDR1 SGDLS and CDR2 YYNGEE come from the germline V gene. This CDR3 contains 19 residues. V lost 4 bases and J lost 0, with 23 bases in between. Regarding the study as a whole: In the blood, most expanded thyroid clonotypes above 0.001 appeared as well.

The source material was blood. This clonotype originated in a woman in her twenties or thirties with Graves' hyperthyroidism that later progressed to Graves' ophthalmopathy. The chain employs TRBV9 and TRBJ1-3; D is undetermined. The CDR3 loop is CASSPEEFGGPLSGNTIYF. CDR3 nucleotide sequence: TGTGCCAGCAGCCCCGAAGAGTTTGGAGGTCCTCTCTCTGGAAACACCATATATTTT.